The next 2 T cell receptor beta chains were all read from a single sample in a study of blood T cell repertoires in COVID-19. Assay used: immunoSEQ multiplex PCR; TCRdb lists only in-frame clones, some missing. The sample shows 190,000 or so clones, around 85% of them seen only once. Material for sequencing was peripheral blood. These receptor sequences come from a man in his fifties or sixties with COVID-19, enrolled during active disease.

The CDR3 protein is CASSQRGRRYGYTF. CDR3 DNA: TGTGCCAGCAGCCAAAGGGGGCGTCGCTATGGCTACACCTTC. The rearrangement joins TRBV3-1 (or the pseudogene TRBV3-2) to TRBJ1-2; 7 bases map to TRBD1. Germline V CDR1 and CDR2: LGHDT, YNNKEL (reference sequence). The CDR3 runs 14 residues. V lost 2 bases to trimming and J lost 4 bases; unmatched junction nucleotides: 4.

The rearrangement links TRBV12-3 or TRBV12-4 to TRBJ1-4, with D unresolved. Trimming took off 3 bases at V and 8 bases at J, with 4 bases between the two ends. The CDR3 has 11 amino acids. This CDR3 is CASSFQEKLFF. CDR3 sequence (DNA): TGTGCCAGCAGTTTCCAGGAAAAACTGTTTTTT.